This TCR beta chain was identified during a study of cytotoxic CD8 clonotypes in ibrutinib-treated CLL. The study, taken as a whole, reports: Baseline clonality was higher than in age-matched healthy donors and moved in step with circulating CD8+ T-cell counts. Public clonotypes, rarely seen, contracted or held steady on treatment.

Comment on this clone: Its target is not known.

The germline gives CDR1 SGHRS, CDR2 YFSETQ. This CDR3 region has 14 residues. Trimming pared 4 bases from V and 4 bases from J, leaving 15 bases between. Repertoires were generated with immunoSEQ multiplex PCR, while TCRdb's copy carries only in-frame clones and drops some. Of 100,000 to 150,000 clones listed, 80% to 90% are singletons. The sequences come from PBMCs, collected after 24 months of ibrutinib treatment. The chain recombines TRBV5-1 with TRBJ2-7; D is ambiguous. The receptor was isolated from a human donor with chronic lymphocytic leukemia. The CDR3 region has the DNA TGCGCCAGCAGCCCGGCGGCCTCTAGTTACGAGCAGTACTTC. This codes for CASSPAASSYEQYF.